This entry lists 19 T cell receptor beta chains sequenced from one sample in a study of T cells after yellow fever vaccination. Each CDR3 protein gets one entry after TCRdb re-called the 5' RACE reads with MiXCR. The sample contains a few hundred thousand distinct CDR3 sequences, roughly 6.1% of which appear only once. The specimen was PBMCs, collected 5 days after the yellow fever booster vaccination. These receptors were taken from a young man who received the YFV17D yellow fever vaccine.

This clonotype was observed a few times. In DNA form, the CDR3 reads TGTGCCAGCAGAAGTACAGGGATTGGCTACGGGCGTGAGCAGTTCTTC. Translating gives CASRSTGIGYGREQFF. V gene TRBV28 combines with J gene TRBJ2-1; possible D gene TRBD1, 6 bases. This CDR3 has 16 amino acids. V lost 6 bases and J lost 9, with 24 bases in between. CDR1 is MDHEN, CDR2 SYDVKM, per germline.

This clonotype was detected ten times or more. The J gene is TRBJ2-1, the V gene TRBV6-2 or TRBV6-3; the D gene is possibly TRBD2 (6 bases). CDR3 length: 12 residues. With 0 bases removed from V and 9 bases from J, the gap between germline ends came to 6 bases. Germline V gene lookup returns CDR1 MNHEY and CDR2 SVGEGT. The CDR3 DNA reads TGTGCCAGCAGTTACTCGGGGGGTGAGCAGTTCTTC. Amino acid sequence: CASSYSGGEQFF.

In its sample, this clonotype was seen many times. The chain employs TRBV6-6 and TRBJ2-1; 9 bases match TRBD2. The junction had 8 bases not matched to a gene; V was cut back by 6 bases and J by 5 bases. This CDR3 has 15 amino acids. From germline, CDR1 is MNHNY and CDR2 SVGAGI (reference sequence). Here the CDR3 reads CASRDTGGRDNEQFF. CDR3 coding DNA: TGTGCCAGCAGGGATACCGGCGGGAGGGACAATGAGCAGTTCTTC.

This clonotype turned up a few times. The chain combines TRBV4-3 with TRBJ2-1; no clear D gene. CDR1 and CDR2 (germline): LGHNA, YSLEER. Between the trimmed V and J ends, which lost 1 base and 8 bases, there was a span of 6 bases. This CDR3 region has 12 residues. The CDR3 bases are TGCGCCAGCAGCCAAGCCTGGGATGAGCAGTTCTTC. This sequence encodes CASSQAWDEQFF.

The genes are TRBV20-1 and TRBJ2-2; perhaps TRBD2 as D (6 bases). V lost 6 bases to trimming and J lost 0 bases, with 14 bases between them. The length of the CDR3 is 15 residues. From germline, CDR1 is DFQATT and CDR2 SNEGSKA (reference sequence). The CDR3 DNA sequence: TGCAGTGCCGTCCCCGGGAGCGCGAACACCGGGGAGCTGTTTTTT. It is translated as CSAVPGSANTGELFF.

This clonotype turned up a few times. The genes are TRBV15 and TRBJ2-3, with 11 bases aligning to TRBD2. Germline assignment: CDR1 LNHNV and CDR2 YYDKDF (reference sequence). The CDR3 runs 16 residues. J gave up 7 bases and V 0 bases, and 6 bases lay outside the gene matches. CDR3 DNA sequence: TGTGCCACCAGCAGAGAGTCAACTAGCGGGAGTCATACGCAGTATTTT. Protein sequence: CATSRESTSGSHTQYF.

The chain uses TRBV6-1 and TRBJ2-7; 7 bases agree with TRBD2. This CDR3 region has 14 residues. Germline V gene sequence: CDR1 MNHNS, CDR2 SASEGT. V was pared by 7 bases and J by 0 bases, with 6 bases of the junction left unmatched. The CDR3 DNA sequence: TGTGCCAGCAAGACGGGAGGTTCCTCCTACGAGCAGTACTTC. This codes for CASKTGGSSYEQYF.

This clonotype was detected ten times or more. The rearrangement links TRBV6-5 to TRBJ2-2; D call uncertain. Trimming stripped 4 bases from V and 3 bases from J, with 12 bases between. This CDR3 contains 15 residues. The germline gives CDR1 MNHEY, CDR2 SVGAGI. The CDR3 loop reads CASSSTPWDTGELFF. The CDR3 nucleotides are TGTGCCAGCAGTTCCACGCCTTGGGACACCGGGGAGCTGTTTTTT.

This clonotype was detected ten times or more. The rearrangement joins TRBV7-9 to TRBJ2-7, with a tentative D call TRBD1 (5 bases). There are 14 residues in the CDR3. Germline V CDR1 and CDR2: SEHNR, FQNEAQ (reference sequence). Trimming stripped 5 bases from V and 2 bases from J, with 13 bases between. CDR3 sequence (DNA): TGTGCCAGCAGCACCACCCAGGGAACCTACGAGCAGTACTTC. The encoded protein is CASSTTQGTYEQYF.

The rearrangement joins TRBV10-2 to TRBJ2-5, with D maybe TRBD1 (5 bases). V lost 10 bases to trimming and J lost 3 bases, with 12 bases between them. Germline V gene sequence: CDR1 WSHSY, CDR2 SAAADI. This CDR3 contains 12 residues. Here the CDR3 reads CATRQPEETQYF. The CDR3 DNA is TGCGCCACCCGACAGCCGGAAGAGACCCAGTACTTC.

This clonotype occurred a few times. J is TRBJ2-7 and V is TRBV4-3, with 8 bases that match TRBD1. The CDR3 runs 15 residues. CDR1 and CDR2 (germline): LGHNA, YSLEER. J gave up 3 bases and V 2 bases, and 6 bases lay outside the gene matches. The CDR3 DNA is TGCGCCAGCAGCCAATTTACAGGGGGGAACTACGAGCAGTACTTC. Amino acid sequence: CASSQFTGGNYEQYF.

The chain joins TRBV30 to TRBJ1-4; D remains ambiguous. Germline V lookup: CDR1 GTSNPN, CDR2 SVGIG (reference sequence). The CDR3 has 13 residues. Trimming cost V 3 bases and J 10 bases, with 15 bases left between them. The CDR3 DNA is TGTGCCTGGAGCGACCACAGCGGCGGAAAACTGTTTTTT. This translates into CAWSDHSGGKLFF.

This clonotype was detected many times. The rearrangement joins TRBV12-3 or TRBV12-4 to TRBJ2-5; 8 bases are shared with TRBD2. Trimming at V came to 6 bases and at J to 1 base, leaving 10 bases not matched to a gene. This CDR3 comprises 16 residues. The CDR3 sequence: CASRSRPGGPQETQYF. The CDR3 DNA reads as TGTGCCAGCAGATCGCGTCCGGGAGGGCCCCAAGAGACCCAGTACTTC.

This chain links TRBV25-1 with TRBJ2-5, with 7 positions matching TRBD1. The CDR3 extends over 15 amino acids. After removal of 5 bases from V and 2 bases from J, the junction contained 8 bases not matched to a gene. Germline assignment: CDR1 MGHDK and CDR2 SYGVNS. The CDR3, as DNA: TGTGCCAGCAGTAAAACAGGGGTTGGGCAAGAGACCCAGTACTTC. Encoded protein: CASSKTGVGQETQYF.

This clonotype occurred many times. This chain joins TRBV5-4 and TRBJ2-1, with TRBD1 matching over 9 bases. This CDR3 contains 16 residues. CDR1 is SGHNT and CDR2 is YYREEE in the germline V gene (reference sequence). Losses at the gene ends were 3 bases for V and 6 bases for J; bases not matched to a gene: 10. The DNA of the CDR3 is TGTGCCAGCAGCTCGGGGGGACAGGGTTTCCCCAATGAGCAGTTCTTC. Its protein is CASSSGGQGFPNEQFF.

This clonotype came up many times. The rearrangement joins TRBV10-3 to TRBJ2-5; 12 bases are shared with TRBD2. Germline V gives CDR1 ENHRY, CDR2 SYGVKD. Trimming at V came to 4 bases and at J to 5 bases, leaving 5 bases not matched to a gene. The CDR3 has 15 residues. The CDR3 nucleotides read TGTGCCATCAGTGGTAGACTAGCGGGAGAGGAGACCCAGTACTTC. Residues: CAISGRLAGEETQYF.

The CDR3 DNA reads as TGTGCCAGCAGGGGGGCCTTAGATGAGCAGTTCTTC. Its translation is CASRGALDEQFF. This chain uses TRBV12-3 or TRBV12-4 with TRBJ2-1; D possibly corresponds to TRBD1 (6 bases). The CDR3 totals 12 residues. V lost 6 bases and J 8 bases, leaving 11 bases between the germline ends.

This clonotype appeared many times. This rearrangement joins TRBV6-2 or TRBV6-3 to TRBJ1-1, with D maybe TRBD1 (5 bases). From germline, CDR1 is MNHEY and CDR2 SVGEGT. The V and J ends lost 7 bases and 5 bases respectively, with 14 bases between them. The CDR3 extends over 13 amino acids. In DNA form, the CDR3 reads TGTGCCAGCACCTTAACCCAGGGTACTGAAGCTTTCTTT. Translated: CASTLTQGTEAFF.

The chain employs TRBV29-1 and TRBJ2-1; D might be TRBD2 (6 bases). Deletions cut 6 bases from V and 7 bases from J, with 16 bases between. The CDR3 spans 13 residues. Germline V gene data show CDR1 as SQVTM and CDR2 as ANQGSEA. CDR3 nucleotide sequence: TGCAGCGTCTTCCTAGCGTCGAAGAATGAGCAGTTCTTC. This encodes CSVFLASKNEQFF.